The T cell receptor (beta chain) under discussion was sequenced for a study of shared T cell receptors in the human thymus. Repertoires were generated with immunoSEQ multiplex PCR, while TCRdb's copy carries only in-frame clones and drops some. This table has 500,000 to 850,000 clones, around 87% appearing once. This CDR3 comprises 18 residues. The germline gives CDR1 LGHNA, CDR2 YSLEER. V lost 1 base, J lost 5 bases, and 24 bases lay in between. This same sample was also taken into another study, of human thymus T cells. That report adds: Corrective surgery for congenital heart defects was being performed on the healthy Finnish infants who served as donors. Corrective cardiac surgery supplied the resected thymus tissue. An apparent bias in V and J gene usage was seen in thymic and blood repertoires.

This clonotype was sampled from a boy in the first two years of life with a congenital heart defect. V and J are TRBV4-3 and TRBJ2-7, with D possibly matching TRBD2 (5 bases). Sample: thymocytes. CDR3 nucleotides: TGCGCCAGCAGCCAAGGTCAAGGGAGCCGAGCCGGGCGGAACGAGCAGTACTTC. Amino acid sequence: CASSQGQGSRAGRNEQYF.